Listed below are T cell receptor beta chains from one sample, sequenced in a study of blood T cell repertoires in COVID-19. Assay used: immunoSEQ multiplex PCR; TCRdb lists only in-frame clones, some missing. This sample carries 300,000 to 400,000 clones, 65% to 90% of them seen once, and the ten largest clones take 7.2%. Sequencing input: peripheral blood. The receptors originated from a human donor in a cohort sampled during active COVID-19. Each CDR3 is given with its conserved first and last residue. The order of the fields is V gene, J gene, D gene, clone size, CDR3 DNA, CDR3 protein. A D gene is named only where the DNA matches it firmly. The size entry is marked missing in some rows and otherwise reads once, few, many or a size class.

TRBV24-1,TRBJ2-2,-,once,TGTGCCACCAGTCTGACCGGGGAGAACACCGGGGAGCTGTTTTTT,CATSLTGENTGELFF
TRBV5-6,TRBJ2-7,TRBD1,-,TGTGCCAGCAGCCTGCCGGGACAGACAAAATTGTACGAGCAGTACTTC,CASSLPGQTKLYEQYF
TRBV19,TRBJ1-1,-,-,TGTGCCAGCAAACAAGAGGGGAGGGGTGAAGCTTTCTTT,CASKQEGRGEAFF
TRBV30,TRBJ1-2,-,-,TGTGCCTCCTGGAGGTCTCACTATGGCTACACCTTC,CASWRSHYGYTF
TRBV7-8,TRBJ1-1,-,-,TGTGCCAGCAGCTGGAGCCCCGGGAAATCTGCTGAAGCTTTCTTT,CASSWSPGKSAEAFF
TRBV3-1/TRBV3-2,TRBJ1-2,-,-,TGTGCCAGCAGCCAAGATAGGGGGGGGCAGCGTGGCTACACCTTC,CASSQDRGGQRGYTF
TRBV6-5,TRBJ1-1,TRBD1,-,TGTGCCAGCAGTCGACAGGGGTCGGATGGGGCTTTCTTT,CASSRQGSDGAFF
TRBV5-4,TRBJ1-3,-,-,TGTGCCAGCAGCTTGGATCTTAGCTCTGGAAACACCATATATTTT,CASSLDLSSGNTIYF
TRBV3-1/TRBV3-2,TRBJ2-3,TRBD2,once,TGTGCCAGCAGCCAAGTAGCGGGGCCCACAGATACGCAGTATTTT,CASSQVAGPTDTQYF
TRBV14,TRBJ2-3,TRBD2,-,TGTGCCAGCAGCTTAGCGGGGGGGGATACGCAGTATTTT,CASSLAGGDTQYF
TRBV12-5,TRBJ1-2,-,-,TGTGCTAGTGGTTTGGTACTGGTTAGTATGGGAAGCGGTGGCTACACCTTC,CASGLVLVSMGSGGYTF
TRBV9,TRBJ1-3,-,-,TGTGCCAGCAGCCCCGCGGGGGGCCTAAGCTCTGGAAACACCATATATTTT,CASSPAGGLSSGNTIYF
TRBV15,TRBJ1-1,TRBD1,once,TGTGCCACCAGCAAACGAGCCTCCGACAGGGATTGGAACACTGAAGCTTTCTTT,CATSKRASDRDWNTEAFF
TRBV30,TRBJ1-3,TRBD1,once,TGTGCCTGGCGAAACCCCGGACAGGGAGATACTGGAAACACCATATATTTT,CAWRNPGQGDTGNTIYF
TRBV9,TRBJ1-5,TRBD1,-,TGTGCCAGCAGCAGGGACAGCCTTAGCAATCAGCCCCAGCATTTT,CASSRDSLSNQPQHF
TRBV18,TRBJ2-2,-,-,TGTGCCAGCTCACCGAGGGAGTCCGGGGAGCTGTTTTTT,CASSPRESGELFF
TRBV7-9,TRBJ2-7,TRBD2,-,TGTGCCAGCAGCTTAGACGGGGGGGGCTCCTACGAGCAGTACTTC,CASSLDGGGSYEQYF
TRBV19,TRBJ2-7,TRBD1,-,TGTGCCAGTAGTATTTCAGAGCCCTCCGGGACAGGGTTCTACGAGCAGTACTTC,CASSISEPSGTGFYEQYF
TRBV9,TRBJ2-1,TRBD1,-,TGTGCCAGCAGCGCGGACAGGGGACAGAGTAGTGAGCAGTTCTTC,CASSADRGQSSEQFF
TRBV6-1,TRBJ2-1,TRBD2,-,TGTGCCAGCAGTGAAACCACTAGCGGGGGGAATGAGCAGTTCTTC,CASSETTSGGNEQFF
TRBV2,TRBJ1-5,-,once,TGTGCCAGCAGAGCCTCGCGAGGGGGTCAGGGTCAGCCCCAGCATTTT,CASRASRGGQGQPQHF
TRBV6-2/TRBV6-3,TRBJ1-1,TRBD1,-,TGTGCCAGCAGCTTAACCGGGACAGGGAACACTGAAGCTTTCTTT,CASSLTGTGNTEAFF
TRBV18,TRBJ1-5,-,few,TGTGCCAGCCGTTGGGGACACTCACAGCCCCAGCATTTT,CASRWGHSQPQHF
TRBV5-1,TRBJ2-2,TRBD1,-,TGCGCCAGCAGCCTCGCGACAGGGGCGAACACCGGGGAGCTGTTTTTT,CASSLATGANTGELFF
TRBV2,TRBJ1-6,TRBD1,-,TGTGCCAGCAGTGAAGCGCGCAGGGGGCATTCACCCCTCCACTTT,CASSEARRGHSPLHF
TRBV18,TRBJ2-2,-,-,TGTGCCAGCTCACGGCAGGGCGTCACCGGGGAGCTGTTTTTT,CASSRQGVTGELFF
TRBV7-3,TRBJ2-7,TRBD2,-,TGTGCCAGCAGCGTTAGCGGGGGGATCTACGAGCAGTACTTC,CASSVSGGIYEQYF